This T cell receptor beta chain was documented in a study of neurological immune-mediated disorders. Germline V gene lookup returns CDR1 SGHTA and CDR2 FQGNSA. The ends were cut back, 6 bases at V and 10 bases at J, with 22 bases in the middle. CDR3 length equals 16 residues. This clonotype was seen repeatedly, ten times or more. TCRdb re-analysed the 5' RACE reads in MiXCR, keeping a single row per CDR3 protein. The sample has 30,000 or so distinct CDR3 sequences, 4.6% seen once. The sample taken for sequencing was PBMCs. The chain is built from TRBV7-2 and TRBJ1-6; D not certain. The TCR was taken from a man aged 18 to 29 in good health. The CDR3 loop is CASSTDGISPYSPLHF. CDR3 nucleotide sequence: TGTGCCAGCAGTACCGACGGGATCAGCCCTTACTCACCCCTCCACTTT.